The TCR beta chain under discussion was sequenced for a study of shared clonotypes between healthy human individuals. The deep-level immunoSEQ assay was used. Using about 220 ng DNA, approximately 30,000 T cell genomes, the sorted-subset replicate PCRs were run. The method was immunoSEQ multiplex PCR; TCRdb's version includes in-frame clones alone and lacks a portion of them. The table records about 2.4 million clones, about 92% of them present only once. The sequencing input was naive CD4+ T cells sorted from blood. The subset here: CD45RA+ positively selected. This clonotype was obtained from a man younger than 30 in good health.

The CDR3: CASSVTGSKKPQHF. CDR3 bases: TGTGCCAGCAGTGTGACAGGGAGTAAGAAGCCCCAGCATTTT. V is TRBV25-1 and J is TRBJ1-5, with 7 bases lining up with TRBD1. The CDR3 contains 14 residues. In germline, CDR1 is MGHDK, CDR2 SYGVNS. The ends lost 4 bases at V and 8 bases at J; junction bases unmatched: 8.